The 26 T cell receptor beta chains below come from one sample, sequenced in a study of neurological immune-mediated disorders. Via MiXCR, TCRdb re-called the 5' RACE reads, giving one row per CDR3 protein. The sample comprises 40,000 to 45,000 distinct CDR3 sequences, about 6% of which are singletons, and around 0.52% rests with the top ten. Sequencing was carried out using CD4+ T cells from blood. The receptors derive from a woman between 35 and 50 years old in good health.

The CDR3 DNA follows: TGTGCCAGCACCCTGCCCCGTGGGCCCCTCCACTTT. Amino acids: CASTLPRGPLHF. The chain joins TRBV28 to TRBJ1-6; D is uncertain. The V gene's germline CDR1 is MDHEN and CDR2 SYDVKM. The CDR3 is 12 amino acids. V gave up 7 bases and J gave up 13 bases, with 14 bases separating them.

This clonotype was observed at least ten times. V gene TRBV24-1 combines with J gene TRBJ2-7; no reliable D call. The CDR3 spans 13 residues. Trimming took off 4 bases at V and 4 bases at J, with 10 bases between the two ends. CDR1 is KGHDR and CDR2 is SFDVKD in the germline V gene. The CDR3 bases are TGTGCCACCAGTGACTTAATCTCATACGAGCAGTACTTC. This codes for CATSDLISYEQYF.

This clonotype came up many times. The gene calls are TRBV5-8 and TRBJ2-1; D remains ambiguous. In germline, CDR1 is SGHTS, CDR2 YDEGEE. The CDR3 runs 10 residues. V dropped 2 bases and J dropped 12 bases, with 6 bases sitting between them. CDR3 DNA sequence: TGTGCCAGCAGCTTTTTAGGGCAGTTCTTC. Its translation is CASSFLGQFF.

This clonotype came up many times. This chain joins TRBV5-4 and TRBJ2-1; 8 nucleotides agree with TRBD1. The CDR3 is made up of 15 amino acids. V shed 4 bases and J 2 bases; nucleotides not matched to a gene: 5. Germline loops: CDR1 SGHNT, CDR2 YYREEE (reference sequence). Written as DNA, the CDR3 is TGTGCCAGCAGCGCCGACAGGGGAACCTACAATGAGCAGTTCTTC. Translating it yields CASSADRGTYNEQFF. Together with reference TRBV5-4 and TRBJ2-1, the CDR3 gives the full variable domain: ETGVTQSPTHLIKTRGQQVTLRCSSQSGHNTVSWYQQALGQGPQFIFQYYREEENGRGNFPPRFSGLQFPNYSSELNVNALELDDSALYLCASSADRGTYNEQFFGPGTRLTVL.

This clonotype was recorded many times. V usage is TRBV7-2 and J usage is TRBJ2-1; TRBD2 agrees at 9 bases. With 3 bases clipped from V and 2 bases from J, the junction kept 11 bases outside the gene matches. There are 18 residues in the CDR3. Germline V gene data show CDR1 as SGHTA and CDR2 as FQGNSA. The CDR3 bases are TGTGCCAGCAGCTTTGAAAGATTGAGCGGGAGGCCCTACAATGAGCAGTTCTTC. This gives the protein CASSFERLSGRPYNEQFF.

This clonotype came up many times. No conserved phenylalanine or tryptophan is present at the end of the CDR3, so a read error is the likely explanation. No DNA is shown, since the ends of the CDR3 on it are uncertain; the CDR3 is the one TCRdb lists. V is TRBV14 and J is TRBJ1-1. The CDR3 length equals 13 residues, ends included. Per germline, CDR1 SGHDN and CDR2 FVKESK. CDR3 amino acids: CASSQDWAGEVVI.

The chain is built from TRBV18 and TRBJ2-1; 12 bases line up with TRBD2. V shed 4 bases, J shed 9 bases, and the junction held 16 bases outside the gene matches. CDR3 length equals 18 residues. Per the germline V gene, CDR1 is KGHSH and CDR2 is LQKENI. The CDR3 region has the DNA TGTGCCAGCTCACTCCCGCGACTAGCGGGAGTTAGCCGGGGTGAGCAGTTCTTC. As protein: CASSLPRLAGVSRGEQFF.

This clonotype was seen many times. This chain joins TRBV28 and TRBJ2-2; D remains unclear. Germline V CDR1 and CDR2: MDHEN, SYDVKM. V was shortened by 6 bases and J by 3 bases, with 5 bases between the two germline ends. This CDR3 has 12 residues. The CDR3 bases are TGTGCCAGCAGGGGATACACCGGGGAGCTGTTTTTT. Protein sequence: CASRGYTGELFF.

This clonotype was observed at least ten times. The chain carries TRBV20-1 and TRBJ2-1; TRBD1 is a possible D gene (6 bases). V gave up 4 bases and J gave up 10 bases, with 11 bases separating them. The germline CDR1 and CDR2 sequences are DFQATT and SNEGSKA (reference sequence). This CDR3 is 11 amino acids long. The CDR3 reads CSANRDLEQFF. The CDR3 DNA follows: TGCAGTGCTAACAGGGATCTAGAGCAGTTCTTC.

In its sample, this clonotype was seen many times. The rearrangement joins TRBV12-3 or TRBV12-4 to TRBJ1-6; D is unclear. The CDR3 runs to 12 residues. V was cut by 7 bases and J by 10 bases, with 11 bases left in between. CDR3 sequence: CASMRVDSPLHF. In DNA form, the CDR3 reads TGTGCCAGCATGAGAGTAGACTCACCCCTCCACTTT.

This clonotype came up many times. The chain couples TRBV18 to TRBJ1-6; 9 positions match TRBD1. Germline CDR1 KGHSH, CDR2 LQKENI. The V segment lost 4 bases and the J segment 7 bases; nucleotides outside the gene matches: 2. CDR3 length equals 14 residues. The CDR3 DNA reads as TGTGCCAGCTCACGGGACAGGGTCAATTCACCCCTCCACTTT. It translates to CASSRDRVNSPLHF.

This clonotype was recorded many times. This chain connects TRBV12-3 or TRBV12-4 to TRBJ1-2; D possibly corresponds to TRBD1 (5 bases). The CDR3 is made up of 14 amino acids. Trimming stripped 0 bases from V and 4 bases from J, with 9 bases between. CDR3 DNA sequence: TGTGCCAGCAGTTTAGCAGGGGTCGGCTATGGCTACACCTTC. This sequence encodes CASSLAGVGYGYTF.

This clonotype was found many times. This sequence joins TRBV7-2 and TRBJ2-7, with D possibly matching TRBD2 (6 bases). Trimming cost V 3 bases and J 11 bases, with 17 bases left between them. The CDR3 consists of 13 residues. Germline lookup yields CDR1 SGHTA and CDR2 FQGNSA. CDR3 nucleotide sequence: TGTGCCAGCAGCTTCTCCGGTGGGCGGGATAAGTACTTC. It encodes CASSFSGGRDKYF.

This clonotype was detected many times. The chain joins TRBV5-1 to TRBJ2-3; 10 positions agree with TRBD2. Germline trimming cut 2 bases from V and 4 bases from J; bases unmatched to any gene: 4. The CDR3 is 15 residues long. CDR1 and CDR2 from the germline V gene are SGHRS and YFSETQ. The CDR3 protein is CASSFLAGVPDTQYF. The CDR3 coding sequence is TGCGCCAGCAGCTTCCTAGCGGGAGTTCCAGATACGCAGTATTTT.

This clonotype was seen at least ten times. V gene TRBV20-1 combines with J gene TRBJ1-2; D is unresolved. From germline, CDR1 is DFQATT and CDR2 SNEGSKA (reference sequence). This CDR3 has 13 amino acids. V lost 5 bases, J lost 0 bases, and 10 bases lay in between. CDR3 in DNA: TGCAGTGCTGGCGGGGTGGCTAACTATGGCTACACCTTC. This codes for CSAGGVANYGYTF.

At least ten counts were recorded for this clonotype. This sequence joins TRBV12-3 or TRBV12-4 and TRBJ2-3; D is uncertain. The CDR3 is 13 amino acids. Trimming removed 6 bases from V and 0 bases from J, with 7 bases in between. This CDR3 reads CASRAFSTDTQYF. The CDR3, as DNA: TGTGCCAGCAGGGCCTTTAGCACAGATACGCAGTATTTT.

The table lists this clonotype with many counts. The rearrangement links TRBV10-1 to TRBJ1-2; no clear D. Germline V gene data show CDR1 as WNHNN and CDR2 as SYGVQD (reference sequence). The CDR3 loop spans 13 amino acids. The ends were cut back, 2 bases at V and 4 bases at J, with 8 bases in the middle. The CDR3 loop is CASSEAGSYGYTF. The CDR3 DNA reads as TGCGCCAGCAGTGAGGCAGGATCCTATGGCTACACCTTC.

This clonotype was observed at least ten times. The V call is TRBV20-1, the J call TRBJ1-5; maybe TRBD1 (6 bases). From germline, CDR1 is DFQATT and CDR2 SNEGSKA (reference sequence). The CDR3 has 14 amino acids. V shed 4 bases and J shed 0 bases, with 10 bases lying between them. The CDR3 DNA follows: TGCAGTGCTACGACAGGCTATAGCAATCAGCCCCAGCATTTT. This encodes CSATTGYSNQPQHF.

This clonotype appeared many times. The rearrangement links TRBV20-1 to TRBJ2-1, with a weak D call TRBD2 (6 bases). This CDR3 is 18 amino acids long. Trimming took off 0 bases at V and 2 bases at J, with 20 bases between the two ends. Germline values: CDR1 DFQATT, CDR2 SNEGSKA (reference sequence). This CDR3 reads CSARDLPKSGSTYNEQFF. The CDR3 nucleotides read TGCAGTGCTAGAGATCTCCCTAAGAGCGGGTCCACCTACAATGAGCAGTTCTTC.

In its sample, this clonotype was seen many times. This chain uses TRBV12-3 or TRBV12-4 with TRBJ2-1; 7 nucleotides line up with TRBD1. Losses at the gene ends were 3 bases for V and 9 bases for J; bases not matched to a gene: 5. The CDR3 extends over 13 amino acids. CDR3: CASSLRGQGEQFF. In nucleotides, the CDR3 is TGTGCCAGCAGTTTGAGGGGGCAAGGTGAGCAGTTCTTC.

This clonotype was seen repeatedly, ten times or more. The gene calls are TRBV28 and TRBJ1-1; D is possibly TRBD1 (6 bases). The germline V gene has CDR1 MDHEN and CDR2 SYDVKM. The V end lost 6 bases, the J end lost 2 bases, and 22 bases lay between the germline ends. The CDR3 runs 17 residues. The CDR3 region has the DNA TGTGCCAGCAGCTATACCGAGCAGGGGATTTTAAACACTGAAGCTTTCTTT. Translating gives CASSYTEQGILNTEAFF.

This clonotype was detected many times. This chain links TRBV6-5 with TRBJ1-2; D gene unclear. The length of the CDR3 is 14 residues. Trimming took off 0 bases at V and 10 bases at J, with 15 bases between the two ends. The germline gives CDR1 MNHEY, CDR2 SVGAGI. The CDR3 loop reads CASSYSSRSPYYTF. The CDR3 coding sequence is TGTGCCAGCAGTTACTCGAGCCGATCTCCCTACTACACCTTC.

This clonotype was observed at least ten times. The chain uses TRBV5-1 and TRBJ2-3; 9 nucleotides match TRBD1. CDR3 size: 17 residues. J lost 2 bases, V lost 4 bases, and 11 bases had no gene match. CDR1 and CDR2 from the germline V gene are SGHRS and YFSETQ. The CDR3 bases are TGCGCCAGCAGCCCGGGACAGGGCCTGTTGATCACAGATACGCAGTATTTT. Encoded protein: CASSPGQGLLITDTQYF. The whole variable domain, filled in from reference TRBV5-1 and TRBJ2-3, reads KAGVTQTPRYLIKTRGQQVTLSCSPISGHRSVSWYQQTPGQGLQFLFEYFSETQRNKGNFPGRFSGRQFSNSRSEMNVSTLELGDSALYLCASSPGQGLLITDTQYFGPGTRLTVL.

This clonotype has a count of ten or more. V usage is TRBV20-1 and J usage is TRBJ1-3; D not certain. This CDR3 has 16 residues. Germline lookup yields CDR1 DFQATT and CDR2 SNEGSKA (reference sequence). V was clipped by 6 bases and J by 1 base, with 19 bases between them. This chain's CDR3 is CSALSFMRGSGNTIYF. CDR3 DNA sequence: TGCAGTGCCTTAAGTTTTATGCGGGGTTCTGGAAACACCATATATTTT.

This clonotype was detected only once. The chain joins TRBV7-6 to TRBJ1-4; possibly TRBD1 for D (6 bases). The CDR3 spans 14 residues. The V gene lost 5 bases and the J gene lost 8 bases, with 15 bases spanning the gap. CDR1 is SGHVS and CDR2 is FNYEAQ in the germline V gene. The CDR3 is CASSPTGREEKLFF. CDR3 bases: TGTGCCAGCAGCCCGACAGGACGAGAGGAAAAACTGTTTTTT.

This clonotype was observed at least ten times. CDR3 DNA: TGTGCCAGCAGCCAAGAACAGACTCGGGAGCAGTACTTC. This gives the protein CASSQEQTREQYF. This rearrangement joins TRBV3-1 to TRBJ2-7; no clear D gene. The CDR3 is made up of 13 amino acids. Germline V gene lookup returns CDR1 LGHDT and CDR2 YNNKEL (reference sequence). The V gene lost 0 bases and the J gene lost 7 bases, with 10 bases spanning the gap.